This T cell receptor (beta chain) was observed in a study of CD8 T cells in ankylosing spondylitis. Overall study findings and caveats: Disease-linked clones proved CD8+ and comparatively uncommon in peripheral blood. Reports say disease-linked clones showed up significantly more in matched ankylosing spondylitis synovial fluid.

In making TCR beta libraries, quantitative 5'-RACE with molecular barcodes was used. Each CDR3 protein is one row after TCRdb ran MiXCR on the 5' RACE reads. This table holds around 150,000 distinct CDR3 sequences, around 43% found once. As concerns this clonotype: What it binds is not known.

Germline CDR1 and CDR2: KGHSH and LQKENI. J gave up 6 bases and V 2 bases, and 6 bases lay outside the gene matches. This CDR3 contains 15 residues. This chain connects TRBV18 to TRBJ1-5, with TRBD1 identical over 8 bases. Source material: synovial fluid, either unsorted or a sorted T cell fraction (not recorded which). The TCR was taken from a male donor with ankylosing spondylitis. DNA of the CDR3: TGTGCCAGCTCACCAAAGGTCAGGGGGCGTCAGCCCCAGCATTTT. Translating it yields CASSPKVRGRQPQHF.